One and the same sample provided the 13 T cell receptor beta chains below, sequenced in a study of T cells in women clearing cervical HPV infection. Using immunoSEQ multiplex PCR, the repertoire was profiled, and TCRdb retains in-frame clones only, with some absent. This sample's table reports about 30,000 clones. Material for sequencing was blood buffy coat. These receptors came from a woman between 18 and 70 years old with a cervical HPV16 infection that either progressed to CIN3+ or cleared (not recorded which).

The covered CDR3 bases are TGCAGTGCTAAGGGCGAACGGGGATACAATGAG. Its translation: CSAKGERGYNE. The CDR3 in its entirety is CSAKGERGYNEQFF. The chain recombines TRBV20-1 with TRBJ2-1; the D gene is possibly TRBD2 (5 bases). The DNA ends 3 residues before the CDR3 does, and the rest of the CDR3 is filled in from the germline J gene. The CDR3 extends over 14 amino acids. The V and J ends lost 4 bases and 4 bases respectively, with 14 bases between them. CDR1 is DFQATT, CDR2 SNEGSKA, per germline (reference sequence).

As to this clone: The read gets to within 3 residues of the CDR3 end, and the germline J gene fills in the rest. The chain combines TRBV2 with TRBJ2-1, with TRBD2 matching over 13 bases. V was clipped by 8 bases and J by 3 bases; unmatched bases: 4. From germline, CDR1 is SNHLY and CDR2 FYNNEI. This CDR3 has 15 residues. The CDR3 region is CASQGTSGVYNEQFF. The CDR3 bases that were read are TGTGCCAGCCAAGGGACTAGCGGGGTCTACAATGAG.

Points on this clone: With the read ending 3 residues before the CDR3 end, the germline J gene is used to fill in that end. The chain employs TRBV5-1 and TRBJ2-7; D is unresolved. The CDR3 is 12 residues long. Trimming removed 3 bases from V and 0 bases from J, with 4 bases in between. From germline, CDR1 is SGHRS and CDR2 YFSETQ. The sequenced part of the CDR3 DNA is TGCGCCAGCAGCTCAAACTCCTACGAG. It codes for CASSSNSYE. The entire CDR3 is CASSSNSYEQYF.

Concerning this clone: Read sequence stops 3 residues before the CDR3 end, and the germline J gene provides the missing end. The rearrangement links TRBV7-2 to TRBJ1-2; 7 bases fit TRBD1. The CDR3 runs to 14 residues. Germline V gene lookup returns CDR1 SGHTA and CDR2 FQGNSA. With 4 bases clipped from V and 3 bases from J, the junction kept 5 bases outside the gene matches. CDR3 DNA, as far as it was read: TGTGCCAGCAGCTCGGGACAGCAGGACTATGGC. Translated: CASSSGQQDYG. The complete CDR3 sequence is CASSSGQQDYGYTF.

Concerning this clone: The read finishes 3 residues shy of the CDR3 end, and the germline J gene is used to complete it. The rearrangement uses TRBV7-9 and TRBJ1-2, with D tentatively TRBD1 (5 bases). The CDR3 totals 13 residues. Germline V lookup: CDR1 SEHNR, CDR2 FQNEAQ (reference sequence). The V gene lost 4 bases and the J gene lost 3 bases, with 9 bases spanning the gap. CDR3 sequence reads: CASSSGEDYGYTF. CDR3 DNA, as far as it was read: TGTGCCAGCAGCTCGGGGGAAGACTATGGC. The whole variable domain, filled in from reference TRBV7-9 and TRBJ1-2, reads DTGVSQNPRHKITKRGQNVTFRCDPISEHNRLYWYRQTLGQGPEFLTYFQNEAQLEKSRLLSDRFSAERPKGSFSTLEIQRTEQGDSAMYLCASSSGEDYGYTFGSGTRLTVV.

With respect to this clone: The missing CDR3 end, 3 residues past where the read stops, is filled in from the germline J gene. The chain is built from TRBV2 and TRBJ2-5, with 8 bases aligning to TRBD2. The trim removed 4 bases at V and 5 bases at J, leaving 6 bases unmatched. The CDR3 runs to 14 residues. Per germline, CDR1 SNHLY and CDR2 FYNNEI. The CDR3: CASSASGTRETQYF. The CDR3 DNA, read in part, is TGTGCCAGCAGTGCTTCCGGGACTAGGGAGACC.

As for this clone: The read halts 3 residues ahead of the CDR3 end, with the missing end drawn from the germline J gene. V is TRBV28 and J is TRBJ2-1; TRBD2 aligns across 13 bases. This CDR3 has 16 amino acids. CDR1 MDHEN and CDR2 SYDVKM come from the germline V gene. V lost 6 bases and J lost 8; bases outside the gene matches: 10. CDR3 residues: CASSSLGLAGEYEQFF. The CDR3 bases that were read are TGTGCCAGCAGCTCCCTCGGACTAGCGGGAGAGTATGAG.

For this clone: Read data end 3 residues before the CDR3 end; the end is taken from the germline J gene. The chain combines TRBV4-2 with TRBJ2-7; 10 positions agree with TRBD2. CDR1 is LGHNA and CDR2 is YNFKEQ in the germline V gene. After removal of 1 base from V and 4 bases from J, the junction contained 10 bases not matched to a gene. The CDR3 loop spans 17 amino acids. CDR3 amino acids: CASSQVRSAGGMYEQYF. CDR3 bases read: TGTGCCAGCAGCCAAGTAAGGTCAGCGGGGGGGATGTACGAG.

Remarks on this clone: The CDR3 goes on 3 residues after the read ends, and that part is filled in from the germline J gene. The chain links TRBV10-3 to TRBJ1-4; D might be TRBD1 (6 bases). CDR1 and CDR2 from the germline V gene are ENHRY and SYGVKD. This CDR3 spans 15 amino acids. Deletions cut 2 bases from V and 10 bases from J, with 17 bases between. The CDR3 protein is CAISERQGNKGKLFF. CDR3 DNA, as far as it was read: TGTGCCATCAGTGAGAGGCAGGGGAACAAGGGAAAA.

To note about this clone: The read ends 3 residues shy of where the CDR3 ends; the end is completed using the germline J gene. The chain has TRBV30 and TRBJ2-7; TRBD1 matches at 8 bases. The length of the CDR3 is 14 residues. V gave up 5 bases and J gave up 3 bases; unmatched junction bases: 9. Germline V gene sequence: CDR1 GTSNPN, CDR2 SVGIG (reference sequence). The CDR3 region is CAWSRGTGNYEQYF. Partial CDR3 DNA: TGTGCCTGGTCCCGAGGGACAGGAAACTACGAG.

The CDR3 bases that were read are TGCAGTGCTAGAGACCCCGGGACAGGGAACTATGGC. Its protein product is CSARDPGTGNYG. The CDR3 in its entirety is CSARDPGTGNYGYTF. The chain employs TRBV20-1 and TRBJ1-2; 9 bases align to TRBD1. The CDR3 is cut off 3 residues early in the read; its end comes from the germline J gene. Germline lookup yields CDR1 DFQATT and CDR2 SNEGSKA (reference sequence). The CDR3 covers 15 residues. Trimming removed 0 bases from V and 2 bases from J; junction bases left unmatched: 4.

CDR3 bases read: TGTGCCAGCTCACCAGAAACACAGCTTGAAAAA. Protein product: CASSPETQLEK. The CDR3, in full, reads CASSPETQLEKLFF. The rearrangement links TRBV18 to TRBJ1-4; no firm D call. Read data end 3 residues before the CDR3 end; the end is taken from the germline J gene. The CDR3 is made up of 14 amino acids. Germline V gene lookup returns CDR1 KGHSH and CDR2 LQKENI. Between the trimmed V and J ends, which lost 2 bases and 7 bases, there was a span of 11 bases.

A note on this clone: The read halts 3 residues ahead of the CDR3 end, with the missing end drawn from the germline J gene. The J gene is TRBJ2-7, the V gene TRBV18; 8 positions agree with TRBD2. The CDR3 runs to 15 residues. Germline trimming cut 3 bases from V and 3 bases from J; bases unmatched to any gene: 7. Germline V gives CDR1 KGHSH, CDR2 LQKENI. CDR3 loop: CASSPGTRESYEQYF. Partial CDR3 DNA: TGTGCCAGCTCACCTGGGACTAGGGAGAGCTACGAG.